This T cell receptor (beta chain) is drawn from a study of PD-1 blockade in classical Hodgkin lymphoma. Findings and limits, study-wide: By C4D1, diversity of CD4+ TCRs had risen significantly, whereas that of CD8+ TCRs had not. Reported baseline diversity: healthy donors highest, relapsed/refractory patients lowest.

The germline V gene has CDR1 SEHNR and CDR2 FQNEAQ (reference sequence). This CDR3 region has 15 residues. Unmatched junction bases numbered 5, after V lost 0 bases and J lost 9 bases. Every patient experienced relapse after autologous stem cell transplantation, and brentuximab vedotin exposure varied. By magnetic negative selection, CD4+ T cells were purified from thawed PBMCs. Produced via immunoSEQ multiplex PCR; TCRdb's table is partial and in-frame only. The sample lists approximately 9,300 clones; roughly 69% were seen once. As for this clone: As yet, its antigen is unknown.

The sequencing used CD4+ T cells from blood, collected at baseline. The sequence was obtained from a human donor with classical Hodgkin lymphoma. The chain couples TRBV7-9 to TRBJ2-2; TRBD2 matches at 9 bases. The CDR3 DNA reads TGTGCCAGCAGCTTAGCTAGCGGGAGCCTTCGGGAGCTGTTTTTT. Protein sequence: CASSLASGSLRELFF.